Sequencing of this T cell receptor (beta chain) was carried out in a study of cytomegalovirus exposure and HLA in healthy donors. The table lists this clone with many counts. Its target is unknown. The PCR employed 60 Vbeta primers together with 13 Jbeta primers. Method: immunoSEQ multiplex PCR; TCRdb's copy keeps in-frame clones and lacks some. In the table there are 95,000 to 110,000 clones, around 77% of which are singletons. Study conclusions and caveats: The study flagged 150 to 200 TCR beta chains as cytomegalovirus-associated.

This TCR came from a man aged 18 to 35 in good health and CMV-seronegative. Sequencing used PBMCs.

The CDR3 region is CATSSRTGSPLHF. The DNA of the CDR3 is TGTGCCACCAGCAGCAGGACTGGTTCACCCCTCCACTTT. This chain links TRBV15 with TRBJ1-6, with D unclear. The V end was cut by 3 bases, the J end by 9 bases, with 9 bases between. Germline V CDR1 and CDR2: LNHNV, YYDKDF (reference sequence). This CDR3 region has 13 residues.